These 3 T cell receptor beta chains came from one sample sequenced in a study of beta chain features in type 1 diabetes (dated by TCRdb to 2016 to 2018). Antigens for these TCRs are unknown. Points the paper makes about the study in general: Type 1 diabetes patients showed a moderate but significant shortening of TCRB CDR3 length in all four CD4+ subsets.

Receptors were amplified or captured by the immunoSEQ multiplex PCR assay. The High Capacity cDNA Reverse Transcription Kit was used to reverse transcribe all of the isolated RNA, meaning that expressed TCRB transcripts were what got sequenced. Imported from immuneACCESS, the table was reduced by TCRdb to in-frame sequences with V and J called. These copies leave out some clones; in studies compared against another copy, an unresolved V gene accounts for under half, and the cause of the remainder is not known. The sample data list 300,000 or so clones, and 13% of these were observed just once. The biggest ten clones account for about 0.016% of the sample. Sequencing input: naive CD4+ T cells from blood. This sample's cell subset or site label indicates: true naive CD4+ T cells. The receptor source for this set is a woman aged 18-35 years with type 1 diabetes.

Of note for this clone: Other DNA sequences from this sample encode an identical CDR3 as well. This chain uses TRBV2 with TRBJ2-3, with unresolved D. The germline V gene encodes CDR1 SNHLY and CDR2 FYNNEI. This CDR3 has 11 residues. Between the trimmed V and J ends, which lost 7 bases and 2 bases, there was a span of 4 bases. CDR3 protein: CASILTDTQYF. DNA of the CDR3: TGTGCCAGCATTCTCACAGATACGCAGTATTTT.

The chain recombines TRBV9 with TRBJ2-5; 9 nucleotides line up with TRBD2. The CDR3 contains 15 residues. The germline V gene has CDR1 SGDLS and CDR2 YYNGEE. Trimming at V came to 0 bases and at J to 3 bases, leaving 3 bases not matched to a gene. This CDR3 is CASSVGTSAKETQYF. The CDR3 bases are TGTGCCAGCAGCGTAGGGACTAGCGCAAAAGAGACCCAGTACTTC. Combining the CDR3 with reference TRBV9 and TRBJ2-5 gives the whole variable domain DSGVTQTPKHLITATGQRVTLRCSPRSGDLSVYWYQQSLDQGLQFLIQYYNGEERAKGNILERFSAQQFPDLHSELNLSSLELGDSALYFCASSVGTSAKETQYFGPGTRLLVL.

The chain links TRBV5-1 to TRBJ1-4, with a possible D match to TRBD1 (6 bases). This CDR3 has 17 residues. Germline CDR1 SGHRS, CDR2 YFSETQ. Trimming left V 4 bases short and J 2 bases short, with 18 bases between. This CDR3 reads CASSQTIQGSTNEKLFF. The CDR3, as DNA: TGCGCCAGCAGCCAGACGATACAGGGTAGCACTAATGAAAAACTGTTTTTT.